Below, 2 T cell receptor beta chains from the same sample are listed, as sequenced in a study of blood T cells in healthy people across ages. A second PCR of about 7 to 12 cycles used a sample-barcoded 5' primer and a J-beta primer mix. TCRdb fed the 5' RACE reads into MiXCR, producing one record per CDR3 protein. The sample consists of about 1,400,000 distinct CDR3 sequences, roughly 40% of them appearing once. The source material was blood. The receptors here all came from a woman between 18 and 30 years old in good health.

This clonotype was counted once. This chain links TRBV20-1 with TRBJ2-4; 9 bases are shared with TRBD2. CDR3 length: 14 amino acids. The V gene end was trimmed by 6 bases and the J gene end by 4 bases; junction bases not matched to a gene: 7. Germline V gene lookup returns CDR1 DFQATT and CDR2 SNEGSKA (reference sequence). The CDR3 reads CSAGGSGGKNIQYF. The DNA for the CDR3 is TGCAGTGCAGGGGGGAGCGGGGGGAAAAACATTCAGTACTTC.

The CDR3 sequence: CASSLASGTGPTGELFF. The CDR3 DNA is TGTGCCAGCAGCTTAGCGTCCGGGACAGGGCCCACCGGGGAGCTGTTTTTT. This sequence joins TRBV7-9 and TRBJ2-2, with 9 bases that match TRBD1. CDR3 length equals 17 residues. The V segment lost 0 bases and the J segment 4 bases; nucleotides outside the gene matches: 6. CDR1 SEHNR and CDR2 FQNEAQ come from the germline V gene (reference sequence).